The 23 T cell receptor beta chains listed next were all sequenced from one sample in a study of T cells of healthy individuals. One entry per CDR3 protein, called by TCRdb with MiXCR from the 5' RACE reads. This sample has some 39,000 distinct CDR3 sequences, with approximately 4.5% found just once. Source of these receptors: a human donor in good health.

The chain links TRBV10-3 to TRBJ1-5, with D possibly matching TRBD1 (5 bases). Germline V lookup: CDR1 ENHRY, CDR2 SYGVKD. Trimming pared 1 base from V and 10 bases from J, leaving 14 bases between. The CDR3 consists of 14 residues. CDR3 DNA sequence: TGTGCCATCAGTGAGTGCAGGGTCCCCGGACCCCAGCATTTT. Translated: CAISECRVPGPQHF.

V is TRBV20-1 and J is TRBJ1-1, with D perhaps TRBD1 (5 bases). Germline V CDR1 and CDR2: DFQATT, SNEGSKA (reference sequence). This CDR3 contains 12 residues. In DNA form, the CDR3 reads TGCAGATGTGCCGGGACGAACACTGAAGCTTTCTTT. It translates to CRCAGTNTEAFF.

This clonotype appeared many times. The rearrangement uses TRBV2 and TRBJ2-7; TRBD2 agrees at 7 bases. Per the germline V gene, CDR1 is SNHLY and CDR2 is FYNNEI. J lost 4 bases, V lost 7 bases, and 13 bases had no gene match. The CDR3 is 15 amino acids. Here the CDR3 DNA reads TGTGCCAGCAAACGACTAGCAGGAACCCTGTACGAGCAGTACTTC. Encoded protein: CASKRLAGTLYEQYF.

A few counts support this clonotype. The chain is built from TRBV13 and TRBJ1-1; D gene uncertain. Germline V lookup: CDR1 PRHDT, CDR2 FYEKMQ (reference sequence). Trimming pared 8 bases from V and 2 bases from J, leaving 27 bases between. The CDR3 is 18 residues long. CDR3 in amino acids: CASRMAYHKTGINTEAFF. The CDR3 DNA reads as TGTGCCAGCCGGATGGCATATCATAAGACGGGGATAAACACTGAAGCTTTCTTT.

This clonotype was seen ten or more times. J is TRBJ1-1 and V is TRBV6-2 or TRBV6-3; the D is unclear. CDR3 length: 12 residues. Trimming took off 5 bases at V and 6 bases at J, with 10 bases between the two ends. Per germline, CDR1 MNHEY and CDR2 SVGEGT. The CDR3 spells CASSVQFSEAFF. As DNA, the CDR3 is TGTGCCAGCAGTGTACAGTTTTCTGAAGCTTTCTTT.

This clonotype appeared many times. The CDR3 DNA reads TGTGCCAGCAGTTACAACAGGGGAAGCCAGCCCCAGCATTTT. This sequence encodes CASSYNRGSQPQHF. The chain combines TRBV6-2 or TRBV6-3 with TRBJ1-5, with 7 bases matching TRBD1. This CDR3 is 14 amino acids long. With V trimmed by 2 bases and J by 7 bases, 5 bases remained unmatched. Germline CDR1 is MNHEY and CDR2 is SVGEGT.

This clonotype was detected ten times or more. The CDR3 sequence: CASSLDSPYNSPLHF. The CDR3, as DNA: TGTGCCAGCAGCTTGGACAGCCCCTATAATTCACCCCTCCACTTT. The chain links TRBV7-3 to TRBJ1-6, with TRBD1 as a possible D gene (6 bases). The V and J ends lost 3 bases and 2 bases respectively, with 8 bases between them. This CDR3 spans 15 amino acids. Germline V gene data show CDR1 as SGHTA and CDR2 as FQGTGA.

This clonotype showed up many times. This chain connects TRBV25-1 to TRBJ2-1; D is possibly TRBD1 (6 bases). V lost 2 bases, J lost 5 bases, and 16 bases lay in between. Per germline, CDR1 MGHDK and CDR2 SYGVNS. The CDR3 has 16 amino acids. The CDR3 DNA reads TGTGCCAGCAGTGAACAGGGGTTCTTTCCCCACAATGAGCAGTTCTTC. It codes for CASSEQGFFPHNEQFF. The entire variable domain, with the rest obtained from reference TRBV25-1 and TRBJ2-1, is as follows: EADIYQTPRYLVIGTGKKITLECSQTMGHDKMYWYQQDPGMELHLIHYSYGVNSTEKGDLSSESTVSRIRTEHFPLTLESARPSHTSQYLCASSEQGFFPHNEQFFGPGTRLTVL.

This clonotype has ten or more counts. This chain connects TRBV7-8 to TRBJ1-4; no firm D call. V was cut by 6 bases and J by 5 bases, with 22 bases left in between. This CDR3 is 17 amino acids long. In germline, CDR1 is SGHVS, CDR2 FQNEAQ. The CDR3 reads CASRPTYGGRGNEKLFF. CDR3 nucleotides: TGTGCCAGCAGACCGACTTATGGCGGACGTGGAAATGAAAAACTGTTTTTT.

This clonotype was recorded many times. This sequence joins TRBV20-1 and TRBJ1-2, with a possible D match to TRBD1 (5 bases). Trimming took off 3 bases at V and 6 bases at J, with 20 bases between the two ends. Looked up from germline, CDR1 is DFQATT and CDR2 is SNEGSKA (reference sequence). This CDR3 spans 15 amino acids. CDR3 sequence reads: CSASHPTRGWDGYTF. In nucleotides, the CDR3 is TGCAGTGCTAGTCATCCCACGAGGGGTTGGGATGGCTACACCTTC.

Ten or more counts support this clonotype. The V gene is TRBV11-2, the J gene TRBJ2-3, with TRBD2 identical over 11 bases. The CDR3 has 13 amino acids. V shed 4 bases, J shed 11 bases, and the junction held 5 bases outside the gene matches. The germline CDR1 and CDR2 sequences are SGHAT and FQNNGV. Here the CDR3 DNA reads TGTGCCAGCAGCTCCGCACTAGCGGGGGTGCAGTATTTT. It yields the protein CASSSALAGVQYF.

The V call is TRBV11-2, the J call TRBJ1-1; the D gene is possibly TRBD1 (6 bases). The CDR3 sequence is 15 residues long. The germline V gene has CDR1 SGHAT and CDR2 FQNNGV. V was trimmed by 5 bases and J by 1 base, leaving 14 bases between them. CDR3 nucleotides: TGTGCCAGCAGCCCCCTAGGGGGGGGGAACACTGAAGCTTTCTTT. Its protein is CASSPLGGGNTEAFF.

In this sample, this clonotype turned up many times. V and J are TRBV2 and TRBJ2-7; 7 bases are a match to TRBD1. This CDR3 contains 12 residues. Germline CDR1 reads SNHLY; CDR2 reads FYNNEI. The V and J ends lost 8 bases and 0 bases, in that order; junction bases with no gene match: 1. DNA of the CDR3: TGTGCCAGCCGGGACAGCTCCTACGAGCAGTACTTC. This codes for CASRDSSYEQYF.

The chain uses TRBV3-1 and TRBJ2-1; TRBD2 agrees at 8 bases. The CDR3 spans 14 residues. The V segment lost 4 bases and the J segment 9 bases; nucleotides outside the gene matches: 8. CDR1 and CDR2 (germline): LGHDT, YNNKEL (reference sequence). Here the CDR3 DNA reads TGTGCCAGCAGCCCACCGGGAGGGGCCCGTGAGCAGTTCTTC. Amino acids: CASSPPGGAREQFF.

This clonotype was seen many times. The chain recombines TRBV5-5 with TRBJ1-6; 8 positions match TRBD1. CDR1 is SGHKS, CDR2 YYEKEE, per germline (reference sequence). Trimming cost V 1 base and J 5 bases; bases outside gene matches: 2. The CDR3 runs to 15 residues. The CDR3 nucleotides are TGTGCCAGCAGCTTGCCGGACAGGGATAATTCACCCCTCCACTTT. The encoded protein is CASSLPDRDNSPLHF.

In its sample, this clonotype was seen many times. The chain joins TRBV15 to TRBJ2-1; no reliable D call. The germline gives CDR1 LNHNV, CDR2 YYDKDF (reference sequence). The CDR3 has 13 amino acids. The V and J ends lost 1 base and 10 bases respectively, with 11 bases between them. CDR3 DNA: TGTGCCACCAGCAGAGTTCCGAGTGGCGAGCAGTTCTTC. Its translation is CATSRVPSGEQFF.

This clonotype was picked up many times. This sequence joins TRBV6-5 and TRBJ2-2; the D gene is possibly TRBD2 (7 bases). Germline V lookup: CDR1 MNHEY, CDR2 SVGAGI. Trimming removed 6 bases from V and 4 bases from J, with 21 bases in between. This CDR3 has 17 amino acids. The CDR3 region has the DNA TGTGCCAGCAGCAAACCGGGACAAGGGGGGGGCACCGGGGAGCTGTTTTTT. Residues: CASSKPGQGGGTGELFF.

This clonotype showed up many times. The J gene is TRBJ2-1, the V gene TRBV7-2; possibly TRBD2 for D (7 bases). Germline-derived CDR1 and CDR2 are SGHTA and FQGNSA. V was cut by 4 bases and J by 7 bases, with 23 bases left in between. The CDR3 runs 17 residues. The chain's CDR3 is CASSSPPMGGGLNEQFF. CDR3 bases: TGTGCCAGCAGCTCACCCCCTATGGGGGGGGGCCTGAATGAGCAGTTCTTC.

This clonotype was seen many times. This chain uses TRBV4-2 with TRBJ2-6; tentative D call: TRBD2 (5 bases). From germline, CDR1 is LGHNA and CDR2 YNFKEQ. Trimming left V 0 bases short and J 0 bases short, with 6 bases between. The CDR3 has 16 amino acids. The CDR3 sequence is CASSQERDSGANVLTF. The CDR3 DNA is TGTGCCAGCAGCCAAGAGAGGGACTCTGGGGCCAACGTCCTGACTTTC.

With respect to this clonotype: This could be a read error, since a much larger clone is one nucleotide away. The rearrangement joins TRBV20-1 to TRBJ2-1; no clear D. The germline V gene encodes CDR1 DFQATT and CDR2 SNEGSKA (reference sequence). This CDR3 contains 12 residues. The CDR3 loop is CSAPSTYNEQLF. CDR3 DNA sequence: TGCAGTGCCCCGTCTACCTACAATGAGCAGTTATTC.

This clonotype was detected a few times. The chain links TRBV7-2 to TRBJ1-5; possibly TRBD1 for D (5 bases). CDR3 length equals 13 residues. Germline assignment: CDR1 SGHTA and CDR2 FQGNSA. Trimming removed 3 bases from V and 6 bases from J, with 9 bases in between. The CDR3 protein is CASSFRGGQPQHF. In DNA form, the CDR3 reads TGTGCCAGCAGCTTTAGGGGAGGTCAGCCCCAGCATTTT.

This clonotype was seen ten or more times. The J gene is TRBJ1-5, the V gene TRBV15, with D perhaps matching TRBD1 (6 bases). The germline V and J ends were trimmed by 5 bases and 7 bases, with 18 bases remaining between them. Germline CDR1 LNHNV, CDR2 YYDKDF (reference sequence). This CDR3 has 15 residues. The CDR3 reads CATSGLHRVGQPQHF. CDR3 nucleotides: TGTGCCACCAGCGGGTTGCACAGGGTCGGGCAGCCCCAGCATTTT.

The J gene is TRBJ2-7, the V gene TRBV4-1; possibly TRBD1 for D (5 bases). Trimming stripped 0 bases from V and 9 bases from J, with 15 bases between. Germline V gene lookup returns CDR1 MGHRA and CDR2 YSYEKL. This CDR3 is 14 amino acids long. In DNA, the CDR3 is TGCGCCAGCAGCCAAGATAGGCAGGGTAGAGGGCAGTACTTC. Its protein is CASSQDRQGRGQYF.